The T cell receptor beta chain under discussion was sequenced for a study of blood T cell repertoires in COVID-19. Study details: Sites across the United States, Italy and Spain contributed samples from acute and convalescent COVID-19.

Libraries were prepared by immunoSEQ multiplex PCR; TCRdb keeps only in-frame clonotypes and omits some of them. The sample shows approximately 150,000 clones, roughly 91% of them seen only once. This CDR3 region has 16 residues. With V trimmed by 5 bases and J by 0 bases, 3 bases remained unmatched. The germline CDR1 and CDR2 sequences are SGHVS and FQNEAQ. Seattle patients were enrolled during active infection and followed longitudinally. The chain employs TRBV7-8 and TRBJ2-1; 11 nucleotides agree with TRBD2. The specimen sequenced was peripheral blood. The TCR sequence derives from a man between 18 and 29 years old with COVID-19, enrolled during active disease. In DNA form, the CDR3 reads TGTGCCAGCAGCGCTCTAGCGGGAGGCTCCTACAATGAGCAGTTCTTC. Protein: CASSALAGGSYNEQFF.